This TCR beta chain was observed in a study of cytomegalovirus exposure and HLA in healthy donors. General observations from the study: Common viral pathogens seemed, in a later analysis, to connect with several of the most significant clusters. Across HLA loci, a later analysis found differing TCR association rates, with DRB1 most and HLA-C fewest.

Comments on this clone: As yet, its antigen is unknown.

The CDR3 contains 15 residues. Germline V gene data show CDR1 as MNHEY and CDR2 as SVGAGI. The V and J ends lost 0 bases and 0 bases respectively, with 8 bases between them. Every donor was a healthy person donating bone marrow. Primers: 60 Vbeta forward and 13 Jbeta reverse. Measured with immunoSEQ multiplex PCR; TCRdb has only the in-frame clones, and not every one. The table shows some 180,000 clones, with roughly four fifths occurring only once. The sequenced sample was PBMCs. The chain uses TRBV6-5 and TRBJ1-2; D gene uncertain. This sequence originates from a male donor in good health and CMV-seronegative. CDR3 in DNA: TGTGCCAGCAGTTACTCGGAGAGCCCTAACTATGGCTACACCTTC. Protein: CASSYSESPNYGYTF.